The clone carrying this T cell receptor (beta chain) came up a few times. Its antigen is unidentified. The sample originates from a study of shared clonotypes between healthy human individuals. At the level of the study: Sampling drew on donors who were two women and three men aged 18 to 49. Study-wide findings and caveats: Naive subsets typically showed greater estimated richness than memory subsets. The naive CD4 repertoires of a few donors were compared, and about 5% of clonotypes were shared.

V lost 2 bases to trimming and J lost 8 bases; unmatched junction nucleotides: 5. CDR3 size: 16 residues. In germline, CDR1 is SGHTA, CDR2 FQGNSA. Researchers partitioned CD4+ cells into CD45RA+ naive and CD45RA-negative memory subsets. Only in-frame clones appear in the TCRdb table, and some are missing; sequencing was by immunoSEQ multiplex PCR. The sample includes 740,000 or so clones, roughly 72% of them seen just once. Sequencing was carried out using memory CD4+ T cells sorted from blood. Subset meaning: CD45RA-negative fraction. The clonotype comes from a young woman in good health. V and J are TRBV7-2 and TRBJ2-1; TRBD2 aligns across 14 bases. CDR3 in DNA: TGTGCCAGCAGCTTACGGGGACTAGCGGGAGCTTATGAGCAGTTCTTC. The encoded protein is CASSLRGLAGAYEQFF.